The sequence of this T cell receptor (beta chain) was determined in a study of blood T cells in healthy people across ages. This clonotype has a handful of counts. PCR was performed a second time for about 7 to 11 cycles using a sample-barcoded 5' primer and a J-beta primer mix. TCRdb reprocessed the 5' RACE reads via MiXCR and lists one record per CDR3 protein. The sample has about 1.1 million distinct CDR3 sequences; roughly two fifths are singletons. V lost 6 bases to trimming and J lost 0 bases, with 11 bases between them. This CDR3 comprises 13 residues. Germline CDR1 SQVTM, CDR2 ANQGSEA. Sequencing was carried out using blood. This sequence was found in a man aged 18-30 years in good health. The gene calls are TRBV29-1 and TRBJ1-1; D is ambiguous. The CDR3 DNA reads TGCAGCGTAACCCATTCCATGAACACTGAAGCTTTCTTT. Translated, it gives CSVTHSMNTEAFF.